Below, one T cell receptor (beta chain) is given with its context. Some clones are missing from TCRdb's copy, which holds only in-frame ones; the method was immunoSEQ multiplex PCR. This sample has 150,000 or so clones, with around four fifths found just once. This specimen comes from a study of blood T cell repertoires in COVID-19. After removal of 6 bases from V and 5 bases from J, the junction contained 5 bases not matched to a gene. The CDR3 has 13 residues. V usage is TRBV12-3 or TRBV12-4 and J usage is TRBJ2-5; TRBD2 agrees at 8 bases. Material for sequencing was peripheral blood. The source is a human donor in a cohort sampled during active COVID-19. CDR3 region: CASRPGGPETQYF. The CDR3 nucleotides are TGTGCCAGCAGACCGGGGGGGCCGGAGACCCAGTACTTC.